Shown below are 10 T cell receptor beta chains from a single sample sequenced in a study of cytomegalovirus exposure and HLA in healthy donors (dated 2017 in TCRdb). The library was obtained by the immunoSEQ multiplex PCR assay. For the multiplex PCR, a mixture combining 60 forward primers for TCR Vbeta segments and 13 reverse primers for TCR Jbeta segments was used. Entries here come from immuneACCESS through TCRdb and include only in-frame sequences with V and J called. Some clones fail to appear in such tables; in the studies checked, an unresolved V gene covers under half of the shortfall, and the cause of the remainder is unknown. The sample table lists 190,000 or so clones, roughly 78% of them with a count of one. The ten largest clones capture more than 1.5% of the sample. The sample comprised PBMCs. These receptor sequences come from a girl aged 10 to 17 in good health and CMV-seropositive.

V gene TRBV27 combines with J gene TRBJ2-7, with no clear D. This CDR3 has 12 amino acids. V lost 5 bases and J lost 4, with 9 bases in between. Germline-derived CDR1 and CDR2 are MNHEY and SMNVEV (reference sequence). The DNA of the CDR3 is TGTGCCAGCAGTCACGACTCTTACGAGCAGTACTTC. Protein: CASSHDSYEQYF.

The J gene is TRBJ1-1, the V gene TRBV19, with 10 bases lining up with TRBD1. V shed 10 bases and J 2 bases; nucleotides not matched to a gene: 4. CDR3 length equals 13 residues. Per germline, CDR1 LNHDA and CDR2 SQIVND (reference sequence). The CDR3, as DNA: TGTGCCACTTGGACAGGGGGAAACACTGAAGCTTTCTTT. This encodes CATWTGGNTEAFF.

The J gene is TRBJ2-2, the V gene TRBV5-1, with 12 positions matching TRBD1. Germline trimming cut 4 bases from V and 5 bases from J; bases unmatched to any gene: 6. The CDR3 totals 16 residues. Germline loops: CDR1 SGHRS, CDR2 YFSETQ. The chain's CDR3 is CASSPPGQGATGELFF. Here the CDR3 DNA reads TGCGCCAGCAGCCCTCCGGGACAGGGGGCAACCGGGGAGCTGTTTTTT.

The chain uses TRBV7-8 and TRBJ1-2, with D unresolved. The CDR3 runs to 13 residues. Germline CDR1 and CDR2: SGHVS and FQNEAQ. V lost 4 bases and J 1 base, leaving 7 bases between the germline ends. In DNA, the CDR3 is TGTGCCAGCAGCTCTCAGATTAACTATGGCTACACCTTC. It is translated as CASSSQINYGYTF.

V usage is TRBV12-5 and J usage is TRBJ2-3, with 7 bases identical to TRBD2. CDR3 size: 15 residues. CDR1 is LGHNT and CDR2 is FRNRAP in the germline V gene. Trimming cost V 0 bases and J 4 bases; bases outside gene matches: 4. The CDR3, as DNA: TGTGCTAGTGGTTTGGTCTCGGGGGGTGCAGATACGCAGTATTTT. This encodes CASGLVSGGADTQYF.

V is TRBV4-1 and J is TRBJ1-1; D ambiguous. Deletions cut 0 bases from V and 0 bases from J, with 14 bases between. CDR3 length equals 17 residues. In germline, CDR1 is MGHRA, CDR2 YSYEKL. As DNA, the CDR3 is TGCGCCAGCAGCCAAGACGAATACAGTGACATGAACACTGAAGCTTTCTTT. Its translation is CASSQDEYSDMNTEAFF.

The chain uses TRBV6-1 and TRBJ1-3, with 9 nucleotides matching TRBD1. Germline values: CDR1 MNHNS, CDR2 SASEGT. Losses at the gene ends were 8 bases for V and 6 bases for J; bases not matched to a gene: 5. This CDR3 spans 13 amino acids. The CDR3 region is CASQWTGANTIYF. DNA for the CDR3: TGTGCCAGCCAATGGACAGGGGCAAACACCATATATTTT.

This clone was picked up one time. The chain recombines TRBV19 with TRBJ1-2; the match to TRBD1 covers 7 bases. Germline-derived CDR1 and CDR2 are LNHDA and SQIVND (reference sequence). V lost 3 bases and J lost 0; bases outside the gene matches: 4. The CDR3 extends over 15 amino acids. The DNA for the CDR3 is TGTGCCAGTAGTATTTCAGGGGGACCTAACTATGGCTACACCTTC. It specifies CASSISGGPNYGYTF. Full variable domain (missing parts from reference TRBV19 and TRBJ1-2): DGGITQSPKYLFRKEGQNVTLSCEQNLNHDAMYWYRQDPGQGLRLIYYSQIVNDFQKGDIAEGYSVSREKKESFPLTVTSAQKNPTAFYLCASSISGGPNYGYTFGSGTRLTVV.

This chain connects TRBV19 to TRBJ2-5; 8 bases are a match to TRBD1. V lost 4 bases and J lost 5; bases outside the gene matches: 9. Germline lookup yields CDR1 LNHDA and CDR2 SQIVND (reference sequence). This CDR3 contains 15 residues. The CDR3 DNA sequence: TGTGCCAGTAGTAACCAGCGGACAGGGATGGAGACCCAGTACTTC. It specifies CASSNQRTGMETQYF.

The rearrangement uses TRBV11-3 and TRBJ2-2; maybe TRBD2 (6 bases). Trimming pared 2 bases from V and 0 bases from J, leaving 13 bases between. The CDR3 extends over 17 amino acids. Germline V gene lookup returns CDR1 SGHNT and CDR2 YENEEA. CDR3 residues: CASSLSTWGANTGELFF. The CDR3 region has the DNA TGTGCCAGCAGCTTAAGTACGTGGGGGGCGAACACCGGGGAGCTGTTTTTT.